The clone carrying this T cell receptor beta chain has a handful of counts. Its antigen is unidentified. Gene and germline names: mouse. After pooling, cutaneous lymph node cells were sorted with CD4, CD8alpha, NKG2D, NKG2ACE and other markers. As the sequencing template, cDNA was produced by extracting RNA and reverse transcribing it. Produced via immunoSEQ multiplex PCR; TCRdb's table is partial and in-frame only. This sample comprises 290,000 or so clones, none seen once only. The data stem from a study of CD8+ T cells in alopecia areata. Regarding the study as a whole: Mice showed TCR sharing more clearly than patients did, possibly owing to HLA.

This sequence originates from a C3H/HeJ mouse with alopecia areata. The strain's MHC type: H2-k. Source material: CD4+ T cells sorted from a lymph node.

The CDR3: CASSQDNRQKDTQYF. Partial CDR3 DNA: TGTGCCAGCAGCCAAGATAATAGACAGAAAGAC. The chain uses TRBV5 and TRBJ2-5; a weak D match, TRBD1 (5 bases). The read ends 4 residues shy of where the CDR3 ends; the end is completed using the germline J gene. The CDR3 contains 15 residues. The germline V gene encodes CDR1 LGHNA and CDR2 YNLKQL (reference sequence).